These 7 T cell receptor beta chains were sequenced from one sample in a study of prognosis after radiotherapy for stage I lung cancer. Genomic DNA served as the source from which two-round multiplex PCR generated TCR beta CDR3 amplicons. Initially, in first-round PCR, primers specific to each TRBV and TRBJ gene were used. TCRdb ran MiXCR on the multiplex PCR reads and lists one entry per CDR3 protein. The table includes 15,000 to 20,000 distinct CDR3 sequences, 44% detected once. The material sequenced was PBMCs, taken before or after stereotactic body radiation therapy (not recorded which). These receptors all stem from a donor older than 45 with non-small cell lung cancer.

There are many counts of this clonotype. This chain links TRBV20-1 with TRBJ1-2; D might be TRBD1 (6 bases). The CDR3 extends over 14 amino acids. Trimming stripped 1 base from V and 10 bases from J, with 19 bases between. From germline, CDR1 is DFQATT and CDR2 SNEGSKA (reference sequence). The CDR3 sequence: CSARGGRTASDYTF. In DNA form, the CDR3 reads TGCAGTGCTAGAGGGGGAAGGACAGCAAGCGACTACACCTTC.

A word on this clonotype: A much larger clone is a single base away; this may be a read error. This chain connects TRBV9 to TRBJ2-4, with TRBD1 matching 7 bases. V lost 6 bases, J lost 5 bases, and 11 bases stayed unmatched. The germline gives CDR1 SGDLS, CDR2 YYNGEE. The CDR3 has 15 residues. CDR3 nucleotides: TGTGCCAGCAACCCCCCCGACAGGGATCAAAACATTCAGTACTTC. This sequence encodes CASNPPDRDQNIQYF.

The V call is TRBV20-1, the J call TRBJ2-7; D is possibly TRBD2 (5 bases). The CDR3 runs to 15 residues. Germline assignment: CDR1 DFQATT and CDR2 SNEGSKA (reference sequence). V was shortened by 5 bases and J by 1 base, with 18 bases between the two germline ends. This chain's CDR3 is CSAGNPGGGSYEQYF. CDR3 bases: TGCAGTGCTGGAAACCCCGGCGGCGGGTCCTACGAGCAGTACTTC.

This clonotype was found many times. The chain uses TRBV24-1 and TRBJ2-7, with 9 bases lining up with TRBD2. V gave up 2 bases and J gave up 6 bases; unmatched junction bases: 13. Germline V gives CDR1 KGHDR, CDR2 SFDVKD. This CDR3 is 17 amino acids long. CDR3 residues: CATSDSGSSGTSTEQYF. DNA of the CDR3: TGTGCCACCAGTGATTCGGGCAGTTCCGGGACTAGCACCGAGCAGTACTTC.

In the case of this clonotype: A far larger clone is one base from this, pointing to a likely read error. The chain has TRBV6-4 and TRBJ1-6, with D maybe TRBD1 (5 bases). The CDR3 runs to 15 residues. From germline, CDR1 is MRHNA and CDR2 SNTAGT. Written as DNA, the CDR3 is TGTGCCAGCAGTGAAAGGGACGGAGGGAATTCATCCCTCCACTTT. It specifies CASSERDGGNSSLHF.

This clonotype has just one count. Being one base from a much bigger clone, this may be a read error. The chain couples TRBV9 to TRBJ2-5, with TRBD2 as a possible D gene (6 bases). CDR3 length: 13 residues. Trimming left V 3 bases short and J 8 bases short, with 14 bases between. Germline CDR1 reads SGDLS; CDR2 reads YYNGEE. The DNA for the CDR3 is TGTGCCAGCAGCGCCGGGAGCCTGGATACCCAGTACTTC. Encoded protein: CASSAGSLDTQYF.

As to this clonotype: A read error is likely here: a far larger clone is one base away. The V gene is TRBV24-1, the J gene TRBJ2-3; D may match TRBD1 or TRBD2 (5 bases each). Germline V gene data show CDR1 as KGHDR and CDR2 as SFDVKD. V shed 6 bases and J shed 4 bases, with 10 bases lying between them. This CDR3 has 13 residues. The CDR3 region is CATSLRGADTQYF. CDR3 nucleotides: TGTGCCACCAGTTTACGGGGCGCAGATACGCAGTATTTT.